This T cell receptor (beta chain) was found in a study of T cells in Graves' hyperthyroidism and ophthalmopathy. From RNA transcripts, TCR beta CDR3 regions were amplified. A first-round RT-PCR of the TCR CDR3 used the HTBI primer set. MiXCR, run by TCRdb on the multiplex PCR reads, gives a single entry per CDR3 protein. The sample includes around 580,000 distinct CDR3 sequences, 46% of them seen just once. The CDR3 is 14 residues long. V lost 0 bases, J lost 1 base, and 6 bases lay in between. The germline V gene encodes CDR1 MGHRA and CDR2 YSYEKL. The material sequenced was peripheral blood or thyroid tissue (not recorded which). The rearrangement uses TRBV4-1 and TRBJ2-5, with D uncertain. The receptor was derived from a young woman with Graves' hyperthyroidism. This CDR3 reads CASSQDHGQETQYF. DNA of the CDR3: TGCGCCAGCAGCCAAGATCATGGCCAAGAGACCCAGTACTTC.